The 23 T cell receptor beta chains in this list originate from one sample, sequenced in a study of blood T cell repertoires in COVID-19. Profiled with immunoSEQ multiplex PCR; TCRdb holds only in-frame clones, not every one. The sample records approximately 85,000 clones, roughly 87% being singletons. The sequenced material came from peripheral blood. These receptors all stem from a woman aged 45-59 years in a cohort sampled during active COVID-19.

The chain employs TRBV4-1 and TRBJ2-1; no reliable D call. CDR1 and CDR2 (germline): MGHRA, YSYEKL. The CDR3 extends over 16 amino acids. Trimming removed 3 bases from V and 0 bases from J, with 12 bases in between. The CDR3, as DNA: TGCGCCAGCAGCCACGCCCCTCCGGGCTCCTACAATGAGCAGTTCTTC. Protein product: CASSHAPPGSYNEQFF.

The V call is TRBV28, the J call TRBJ1-4, with D perhaps TRBD1 (5 bases). Germline-derived CDR1 and CDR2 are MDHEN and SYDVKM. The V and J ends lost 5 bases and 7 bases respectively, with 8 bases between them. The CDR3 is made up of 12 amino acids. CDR3 DNA sequence: TGTGCCAGCAGTAATAGGGGTGAAAAACTGTTTTTT. Residues: CASSNRGEKLFF.

The chain employs TRBV5-1 and TRBJ2-7; 8 bases fit TRBD2. In germline, CDR1 is SGHRS, CDR2 YFSETQ. Trimming took 4 bases from V and 0 from J; bases not matched to a gene: 6. This CDR3 is 15 amino acids long. The CDR3 region is CASSPGGDGSYEQYF. The CDR3 DNA is TGCGCCAGCAGCCCGGGGGGGGACGGCTCCTACGAGCAGTACTTC.

The rearrangement joins TRBV19 to TRBJ2-5; a weak D match, TRBD1 (6 bases). The CDR3 is 13 amino acids. V was cut by 5 bases and J by 5 bases, with 12 bases left in between. Germline CDR1 LNHDA, CDR2 SQIVND (reference sequence). CDR3 DNA: TGTGCCAGTAGTTTCACAGGGACGGAGACCCAGTACTTC. Amino acid sequence: CASSFTGTETQYF.

The chain has TRBV29-1 and TRBJ1-5; D is possibly TRBD1 (5 bases). Trimming removed 0 bases from V and 5 bases from J, with 8 bases in between. The germline V gene has CDR1 SQVTM and CDR2 ANQGSEA. CDR3 length: 13 residues. CDR3 loop: CSVEETADQPQHF. The CDR3, as DNA: TGCAGCGTTGAAGAGACAGCTGATCAGCCCCAGCATTTT.

The chain joins TRBV5-1 to TRBJ2-2; TRBD1 might be the D (5 bases). From germline, CDR1 is SGHRS and CDR2 YFSETQ. The V and J ends lost 5 bases and 1 base respectively, with 9 bases between them. The CDR3 has 14 residues. The CDR3 sequence: CASRGPGNTGELFF. CDR3 nucleotide sequence: TGCGCCAGCAGGGGGCCGGGGAACACCGGGGAGCTGTTTTTT.

The chain carries TRBV24-1 and TRBJ2-5, with 8 bases that match TRBD1. Germline assignment: CDR1 KGHDR and CDR2 SFDVKD. V trimming: 4 bases; J trimming: 1 base; junction bases outside the gene matches: 4. The CDR3 covers 15 residues. The CDR3 region has the DNA TGTGCCACCAGTGAGCCCGGGACAGGCCAAGAGACCCAGTACTTC. It translates to CATSEPGTGQETQYF.

This clone was detected only once. The J gene is TRBJ2-1, the V gene TRBV24-1; D possibly corresponds to TRBD2 (6 bases). V was pared by 2 bases and J by 0 bases, with 19 bases between. The CDR3 extends over 19 amino acids. The germline CDR1 and CDR2 sequences are KGHDR and SFDVKD. CDR3 sequence: CATSDSPGLLTPSYNEQFF. The CDR3 nucleotides are TGTGCCACCAGTGATTCTCCGGGACTTTTGACTCCCTCCTACAATGAGCAGTTCTTC.

This sequence joins TRBV27 and TRBJ2-7; TRBD1 agrees at 7 bases. Looked up from germline, CDR1 is MNHEY and CDR2 is SMNVEV (reference sequence). CDR3 size: 17 residues. The V segment lost 4 bases and the J segment 1 base; nucleotides outside the gene matches: 13. The CDR3, as DNA: TGTGCCAGCAGTTCCCACGACCGGGACAGTATTTCCTACGAGCAGTACTTC. This codes for CASSSHDRDSISYEQYF.

As for this clone: Other DNA sequences of this sample code for an identical CDR3. The chain employs TRBV6-5 and TRBJ2-5, with TRBD1 matching 7 bases. This CDR3 comprises 14 residues. After removal of 6 bases from V and 4 bases from J, the junction contained 8 bases not matched to a gene. Looked up from germline, CDR1 is MNHEY and CDR2 is SVGAGI. The CDR3 is CASRRGLAGETQYF. CDR3 sequence (DNA): TGTGCCAGCAGGAGGGGGCTGGCGGGAGAGACCCAGTACTTC.

The chain recombines TRBV11-2 with TRBJ2-2; 12 bases are a match to TRBD2. The CDR3 extends over 16 amino acids. After removal of 3 bases from V and 7 bases from J, the junction contained 6 bases not matched to a gene. Germline V gene sequence: CDR1 SGHAT, CDR2 FQNNGV. The CDR3 protein is CASSFAGLAGGGELFF. The CDR3 region has the DNA TGTGCCAGCAGCTTCGCGGGACTAGCGGGCGGCGGGGAGCTGTTTTTT.

This chain connects TRBV28 to TRBJ2-1; possibly TRBD2 for D (6 bases). CDR1 and CDR2 (germline): MDHEN, SYDVKM. V lost 6 bases and J 0 bases, leaving 12 bases between the germline ends. CDR3 size: 15 residues. Here the CDR3 reads CASRRDRSSYNEQFF. The CDR3 coding sequence is TGTGCCAGCAGGCGGGACCGGAGCTCCTACAATGAGCAGTTCTTC. The whole variable domain, remainder taken from reference TRBV28 and TRBJ2-1, is DVKVTQSSRYLVKRTGEKVFLECVQDMDHENMFWYRQDPGLGLRLIYFSYDVKMKEKGDIPEGYSVSREKKERFSLILESASTNQTSMYLCASRRDRSSYNEQFFGPGTRLTVL.

CDR3 in amino acids: CASNSGTSYGYTF. The CDR3 DNA is TGTGCCAGTAACTCCGGGACATCGTATGGCTACACCTTC. The gene calls are TRBV2 and TRBJ1-2; weak D call: TRBD1 (6 bases). The ends were cut back, 9 bases at V and 5 bases at J, with 16 bases in the middle. The germline V gene has CDR1 SNHLY and CDR2 FYNNEI. The CDR3 has 13 residues.

The chain employs TRBV27 and TRBJ2-7; 9 positions agree with TRBD1. Looked up from germline, CDR1 is MNHEY and CDR2 is SMNVEV (reference sequence). The CDR3 extends over 17 amino acids. Unmatched junction bases numbered 18, after V lost 8 bases and J lost 4 bases. The CDR3 DNA sequence: TGTGCCAGCCATTTCTTGACCCCGGGACAGGGAGGGTACGAGCAGTACTTC. It encodes CASHFLTPGQGGYEQYF.

This clone was observed once. The chain combines TRBV7-8 with TRBJ1-1; D unresolved. The V end lost 2 bases, the J end lost 1 base, and 11 bases lay between the germline ends. The CDR3 has 15 residues. Looked up from germline, CDR1 is SGHVS and CDR2 is FQNEAQ. CDR3 in DNA: TGTGCCAGCAGCTTAACACGCGCGGGGAACACTGAAGCTTTCTTT. As protein: CASSLTRAGNTEAFF.

The chain couples TRBV27 to TRBJ1-2; 9 bases are shared with TRBD1. Unmatched junction bases numbered 11, after V lost 5 bases and J lost 7 bases. CDR1 is MNHEY and CDR2 is SMNVEV in the germline V gene (reference sequence). The length of the CDR3 is 15 residues. CDR3 nucleotides: TGTGCCAGCAGTCCCGGACAGGGGCGTGATGGTGGCTACACCTTC. The encoded protein is CASSPGQGRDGGYTF.

The gene calls are TRBV4-1 and TRBJ1-4, with D hard to call. Trimming removed 0 bases at V and 8 bases at J, with 13 bases between. Germline V gene data show CDR1 as MGHRA and CDR2 as YSYEKL. This CDR3 is built from 15 residues. The CDR3 is CASSQDGHGEEKLFF. The CDR3 coding sequence is TGCGCCAGCAGCCAAGACGGGCACGGGGAAGAAAAACTGTTTTTT.

The chain is built from TRBV9 and TRBJ2-1, with 13 bases lining up with TRBD2. Germline-derived CDR1 and CDR2 are SGDLS and YYNGEE. The ends lost 3 bases at V and 6 bases at J; junction bases unmatched: 6. The CDR3 consists of 16 residues. The CDR3: CASSAPGLAGLNEQFF. The CDR3, as DNA: TGTGCCAGCAGCGCCCCGGGACTAGCGGGACTCAATGAGCAGTTCTTC.

The V gene is TRBV2, the J gene TRBJ1-5; D is undetermined. The CDR3 has 16 residues. The germline V gene has CDR1 SNHLY and CDR2 FYNNEI. Trimming took off 3 bases at V and 7 bases at J, with 19 bases between the two ends. The CDR3 region is CASSDSRGRGLQPQHF. CDR3 nucleotides: TGTGCCAGCAGTGATTCTAGAGGGAGAGGACTCCAGCCCCAGCATTTT.

The V and J genes are TRBV27 and TRBJ1-3; D unresolved. This CDR3 spans 18 amino acids. The germline gives CDR1 MNHEY, CDR2 SMNVEV (reference sequence). V dropped 4 bases and J dropped 4 bases, with 23 bases sitting between them. Here the CDR3 DNA reads TGTGCCAGCAGTTCAAGCCTCCGGACGGCCGAGGGAGGAAACACCATATATTTT. It encodes CASSSSLRTAEGGNTIYF.

The rearrangement uses TRBV4-1 and TRBJ2-3; the match to TRBD1 covers 7 bases. Germline V lookup: CDR1 MGHRA, CDR2 YSYEKL. V shed 4 bases and J 2 bases; nucleotides not matched to a gene: 18. CDR3 size: 19 residues. The CDR3 loop is CASSRQLYQDRSVTDTQYF. CDR3 DNA: TGCGCCAGCAGCCGCCAATTGTATCAGGACAGGTCTGTCACAGATACGCAGTATTTT.

The rearrangement joins TRBV13 to TRBJ2-1; 9 bases are a match to TRBD2. The germline gives CDR1 PRHDT, CDR2 FYEKMQ (reference sequence). V lost 2 bases, J lost 1 base, and 0 bases stayed unmatched. CDR3 length equals 15 residues. The CDR3 sequence is CASSLTSGSYNEQFF. The CDR3 DNA follows: TGTGCCAGCAGCTTAACTAGCGGGTCCTACAATGAGCAGTTCTTC.

The rearrangement joins TRBV28 to TRBJ2-3; no clear D gene. The V gene lost 5 bases and the J gene lost 1 base, with 4 bases spanning the gap. The CDR3 is 12 residues long. The germline gives CDR1 MDHEN, CDR2 SYDVKM. The CDR3 DNA sequence: TGTGCCAGCAGTCCGGGCACAGATACGCAGTATTTT. Translating gives CASSPGTDTQYF.